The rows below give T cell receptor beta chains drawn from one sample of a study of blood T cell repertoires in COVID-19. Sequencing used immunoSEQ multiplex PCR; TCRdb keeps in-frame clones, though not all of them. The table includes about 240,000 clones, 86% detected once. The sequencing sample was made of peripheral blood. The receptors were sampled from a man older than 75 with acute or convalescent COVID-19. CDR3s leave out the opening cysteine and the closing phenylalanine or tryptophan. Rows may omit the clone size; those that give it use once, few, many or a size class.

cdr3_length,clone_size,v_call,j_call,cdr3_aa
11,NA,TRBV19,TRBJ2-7,ASSAGISYEQY
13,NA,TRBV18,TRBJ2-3,ASSPPSQITDTQY
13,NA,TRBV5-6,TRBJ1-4,ASSPGPSHPGKLF
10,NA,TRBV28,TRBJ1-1,ASSLILGEAF
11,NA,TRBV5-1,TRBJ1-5,ASSREGNQPQH
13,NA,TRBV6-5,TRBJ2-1,ASTLLAGGQNEQF
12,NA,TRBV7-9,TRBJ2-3,ASSPSGGTDTQY
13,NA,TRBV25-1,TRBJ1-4,ASSPPGQGWEKLF
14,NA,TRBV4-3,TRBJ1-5,ASSQEGKPGLGAQH
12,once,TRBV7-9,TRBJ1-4,ASSLGGSNEKLF
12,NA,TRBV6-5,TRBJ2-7,ASSLSGSSYEQY
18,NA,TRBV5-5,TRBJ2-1,ASSPELILAGGPGGNEQF
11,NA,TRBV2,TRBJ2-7,ASSGTGRYEQY
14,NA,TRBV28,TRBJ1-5,ASSLLQGGRWQPQH
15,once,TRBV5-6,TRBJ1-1,ASSRGGQTLMNTEAF
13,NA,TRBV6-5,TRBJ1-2,ASRLGQGINYGYT
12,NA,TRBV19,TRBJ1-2,ASSETGTGVIYT
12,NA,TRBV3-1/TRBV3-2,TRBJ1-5,ASSQGGGDKPQH
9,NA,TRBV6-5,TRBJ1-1,ASTTGTEAF
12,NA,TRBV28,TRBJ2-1,ASHRGPSGNEQF
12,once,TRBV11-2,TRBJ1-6,ASSPSRGDSPLH
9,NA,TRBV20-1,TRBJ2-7,SARADGGQY
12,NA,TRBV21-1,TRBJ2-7,ASSLRDRAYEQY
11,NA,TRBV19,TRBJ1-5,ASSPDRNQPQH
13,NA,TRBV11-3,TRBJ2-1,ASSTSGSLYNEQF
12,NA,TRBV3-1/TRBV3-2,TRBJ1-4,ASSPGQGIEKLF
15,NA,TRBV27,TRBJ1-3,ASSFSGTGVGGNTIY
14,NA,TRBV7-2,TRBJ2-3,ASSSRGSGDTDTQY
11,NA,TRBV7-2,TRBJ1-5,ASSSNRDQPQH
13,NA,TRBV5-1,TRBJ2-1,ASSSGLAGVNEQF
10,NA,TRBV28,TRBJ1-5,ASSLGGQPQH
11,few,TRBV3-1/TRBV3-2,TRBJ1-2,ASSPGQGGGYT
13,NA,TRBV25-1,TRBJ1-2,ASSDRQGMDYGYT
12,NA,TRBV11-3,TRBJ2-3,ASSSRGGVDTQY
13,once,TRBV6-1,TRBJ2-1,ASSEEAGAYNEQF
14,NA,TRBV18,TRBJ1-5,ASSPPEAKALEPQH
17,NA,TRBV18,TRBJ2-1,ASSPLAGAARSSYNEQF
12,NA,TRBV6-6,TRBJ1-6,ASTLGTSGSPLH
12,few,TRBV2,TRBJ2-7,ASRSRAGPYEQY
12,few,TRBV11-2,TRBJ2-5,ASSSRTVQETQY
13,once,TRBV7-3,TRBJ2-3,ASSFARGGRDTQY
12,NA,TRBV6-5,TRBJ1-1,ASSYSRGDSEAF
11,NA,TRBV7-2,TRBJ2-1,ASSLEQYNEQF
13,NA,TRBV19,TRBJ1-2,ASSILGGAGYGYT
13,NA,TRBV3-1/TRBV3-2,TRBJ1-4,ASSSRQGGVEKLF